This T cell receptor (beta chain) was sequenced for a study of cytomegalovirus exposure and HLA in healthy donors. Study-level points and caveats: Most TCR sequences were seen very rarely across donors, but some public TCRs occurred in many.

Assay: immunoSEQ multiplex PCR; the TCRdb copy retains only in-frame clones and omits some. The table records roughly 150,000 clones, roughly nine tenths of them present only once. As for this clone: The target antigen is unknown.

With V trimmed by 2 bases and J by 0 bases, 0 bases remained unmatched. This CDR3 spans 15 amino acids. Germline V gives CDR1 SGHTA, CDR2 FQGNSA. The clonotype originates from a man aged 18 to 35 in good health and CMV-seropositive. The rearrangement joins TRBV7-2 to TRBJ2-1, with 8 bases matching TRBD1. Specimen: PBMCs. The CDR3 reads CASSLTGGSYNEQFF. In DNA form, the CDR3 reads TGTGCCAGCAGCTTAACAGGGGGCTCCTACAATGAGCAGTTCTTC.